This TCR beta chain was identified during a study of CD8 T cells in Susac syndrome. Sequencing of TCR beta was performed on blood CD8+ T cells and on blood CD4+ T cells. The CDR3 totals 15 residues. Per germline, CDR1 MNHEY and CDR2 SVGAGI. The J segment lost 5 bases and the V segment lost 7 bases, leaving 10 bases of the junction unmatched. Random-hexamer reverse transcription was applied to about 0.5 to 1 ug RNA. TCRdb itself ran the immunoSEQ multiplex PCR reads through MiXCR, one entry per CDR3 protein. The table has around 80,000 distinct CDR3 sequences, approximately 93% seen once. The receptor was derived from a human donor with Susac syndrome. Sequenced sample: CD8+ T cells from PBMCs. The chain is built from TRBV6-5 and TRBJ2-1; the match to TRBD2 covers 8 bases. The CDR3 sequence: CASTSFGRAHNEQFF. The CDR3 DNA is TGTGCCAGCACTAGTTTCGGGAGGGCCCACAATGAGCAGTTCTTC.